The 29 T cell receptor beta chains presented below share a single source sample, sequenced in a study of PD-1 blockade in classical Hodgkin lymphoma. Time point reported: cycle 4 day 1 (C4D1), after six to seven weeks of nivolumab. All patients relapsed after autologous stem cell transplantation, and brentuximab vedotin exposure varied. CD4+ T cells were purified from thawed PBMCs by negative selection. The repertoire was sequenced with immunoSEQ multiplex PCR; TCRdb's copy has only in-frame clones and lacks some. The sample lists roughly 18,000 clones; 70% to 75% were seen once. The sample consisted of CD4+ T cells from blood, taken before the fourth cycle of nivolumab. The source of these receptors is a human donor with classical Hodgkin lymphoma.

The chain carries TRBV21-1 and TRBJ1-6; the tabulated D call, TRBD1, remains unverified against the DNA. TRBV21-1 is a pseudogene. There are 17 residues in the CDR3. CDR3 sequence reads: CASSKRRKGVYNSPLHF. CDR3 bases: TGTGCCAGCAGCAAAAGAAGGAAGGGGGTCTATAATTCACCCCTCCACTTT.

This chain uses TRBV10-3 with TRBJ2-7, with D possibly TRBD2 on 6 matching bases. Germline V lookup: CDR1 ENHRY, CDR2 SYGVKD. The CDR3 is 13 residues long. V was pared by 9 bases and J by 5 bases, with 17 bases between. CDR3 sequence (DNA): TGTGCCATTTCGGGACTGGCCGTCCACGAGCAGTACTTC. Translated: CAISGLAVHEQYF.

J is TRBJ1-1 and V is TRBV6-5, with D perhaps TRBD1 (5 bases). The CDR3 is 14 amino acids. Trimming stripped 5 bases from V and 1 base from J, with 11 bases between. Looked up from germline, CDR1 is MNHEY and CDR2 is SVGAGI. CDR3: CASSIGHGNTEAFF. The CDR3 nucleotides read TGTGCCAGCAGTATTGGACACGGGAACACTGAAGCTTTCTTT.

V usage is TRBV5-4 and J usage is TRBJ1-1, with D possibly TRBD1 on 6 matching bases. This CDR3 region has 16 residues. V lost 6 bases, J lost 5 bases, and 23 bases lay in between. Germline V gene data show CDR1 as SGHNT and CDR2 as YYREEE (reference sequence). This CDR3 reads CASTDSNPGAKTEAFF. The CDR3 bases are TGTGCCAGCACCGATTCAAATCCAGGGGCGAAAACTGAAGCTTTCTTT.

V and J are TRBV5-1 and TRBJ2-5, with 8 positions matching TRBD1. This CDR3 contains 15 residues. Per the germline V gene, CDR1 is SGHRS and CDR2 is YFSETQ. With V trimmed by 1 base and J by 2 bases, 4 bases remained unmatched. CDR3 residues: CASSLQGARQETQYF. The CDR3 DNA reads TGCGCCAGCAGCTTGCAGGGGGCGCGGCAAGAGACCCAGTACTTC.

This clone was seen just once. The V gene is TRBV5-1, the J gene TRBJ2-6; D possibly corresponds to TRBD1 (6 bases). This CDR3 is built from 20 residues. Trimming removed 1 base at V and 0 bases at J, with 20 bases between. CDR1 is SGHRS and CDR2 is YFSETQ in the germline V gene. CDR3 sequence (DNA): TGCGCCAGCAGCTTGTTGACTCAGACAGGTTATACCTCTGGGGCCAACGTCCTGACTTTC. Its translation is CASSLLTQTGYTSGANVLTF. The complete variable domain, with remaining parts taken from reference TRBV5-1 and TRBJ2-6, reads KAGVTQTPRYLIKTRGQQVTLSCSPISGHRSVSWYQQTPGQGLQFLFEYFSETQRNKGNFPGRFSGRQFSNSRSEMNVSTLELGDSALYLCASSLLTQTGYTSGANVLTFGAGSRLTVL.

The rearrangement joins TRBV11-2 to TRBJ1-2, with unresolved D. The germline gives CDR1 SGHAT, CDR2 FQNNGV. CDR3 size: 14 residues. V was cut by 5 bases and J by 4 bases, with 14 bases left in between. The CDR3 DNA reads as TGTGCCAGCAGCCCGCTGGAGAAAGTCTATGGCTACACCTTC. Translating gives CASSPLEKVYGYTF.

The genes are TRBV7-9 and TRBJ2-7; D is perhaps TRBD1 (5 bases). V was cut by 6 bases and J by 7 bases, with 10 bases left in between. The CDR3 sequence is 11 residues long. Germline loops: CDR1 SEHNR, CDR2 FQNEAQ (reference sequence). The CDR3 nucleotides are TGTGCCAGCAGTCGACAGAAAGAGCAGTACTTC. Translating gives CASSRQKEQYF. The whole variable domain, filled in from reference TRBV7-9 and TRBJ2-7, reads DTGVSQNPRHKITKRGQNVTFRCDPISEHNRLYWYRQTLGQGPEFLTYFQNEAQLEKSRLLSDRFSAERPKGSFSTLEIQRTEQGDSAMYLCASSRQKEQYFGPGTRLTVT.

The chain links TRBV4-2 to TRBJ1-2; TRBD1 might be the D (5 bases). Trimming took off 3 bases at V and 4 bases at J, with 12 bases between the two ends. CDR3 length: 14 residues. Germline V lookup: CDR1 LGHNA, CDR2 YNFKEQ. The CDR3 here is CASSQETASYGYTF. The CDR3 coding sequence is TGTGCCAGCAGCCAGGAGACAGCAAGCTATGGCTACACCTTC.

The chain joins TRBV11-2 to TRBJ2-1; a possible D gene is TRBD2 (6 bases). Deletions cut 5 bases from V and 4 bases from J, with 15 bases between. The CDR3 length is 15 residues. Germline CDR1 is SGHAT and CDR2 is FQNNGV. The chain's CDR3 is CASSIASGSYNEQFF. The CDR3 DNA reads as TGTGCCAGCAGCATAGCCAGCGGGTCTTACAATGAGCAGTTCTTC.

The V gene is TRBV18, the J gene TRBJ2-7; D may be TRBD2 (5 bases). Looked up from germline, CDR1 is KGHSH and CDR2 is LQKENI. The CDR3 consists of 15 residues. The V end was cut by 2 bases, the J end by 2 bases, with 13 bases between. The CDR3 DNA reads TGTGCCAGCTCACCATCGCGGGTTGATACCTACGAGCAGTACTTC. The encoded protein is CASSPSRVDTYEQYF.

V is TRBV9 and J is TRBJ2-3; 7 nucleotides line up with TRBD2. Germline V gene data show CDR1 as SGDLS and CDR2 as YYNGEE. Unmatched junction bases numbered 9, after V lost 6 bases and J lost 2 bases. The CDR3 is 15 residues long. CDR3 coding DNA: TGTGCCAGCACCCAAGCGGGGCGGACCACAGATACGCAGTATTTT. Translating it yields CASTQAGRTTDTQYF.

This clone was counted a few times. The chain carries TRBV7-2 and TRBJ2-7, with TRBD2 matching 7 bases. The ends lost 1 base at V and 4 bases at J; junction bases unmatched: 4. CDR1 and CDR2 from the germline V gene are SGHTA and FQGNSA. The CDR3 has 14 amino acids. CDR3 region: CASSLERGLYEQYF. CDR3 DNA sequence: TGTGCCAGCAGCTTAGAGCGGGGTCTATACGAGCAGTACTTC.

DNA of the CDR3: TGCAGTGCTAGAGATCATCTCGGGCAGTTCTTC. Protein product: CSARDHLGQFF. The genes are TRBV20-1 and TRBJ2-1; D ambiguous. The CDR3 is 11 residues long. The V gene's germline CDR1 is DFQATT and CDR2 SNEGSKA (reference sequence). Deletions cut 0 bases from V and 12 bases from J, with 9 bases between.

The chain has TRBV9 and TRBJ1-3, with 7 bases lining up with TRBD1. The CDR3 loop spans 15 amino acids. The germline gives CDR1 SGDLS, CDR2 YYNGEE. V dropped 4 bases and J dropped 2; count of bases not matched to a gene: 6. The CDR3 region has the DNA TGTGCCAGCAGCCCCCTACAGGGGACTGGAAACACCATATATTTT. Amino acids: CASSPLQGTGNTIYF. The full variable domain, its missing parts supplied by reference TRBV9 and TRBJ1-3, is DSGVTQTPKHLITATGQRVTLRCSPRSGDLSVYWYQQSLDQGLQFLIQYYNGEERAKGNILERFSAQQFPDLHSELNLSSLELGDSALYFCASSPLQGTGNTIYFGEGSWLTVV.

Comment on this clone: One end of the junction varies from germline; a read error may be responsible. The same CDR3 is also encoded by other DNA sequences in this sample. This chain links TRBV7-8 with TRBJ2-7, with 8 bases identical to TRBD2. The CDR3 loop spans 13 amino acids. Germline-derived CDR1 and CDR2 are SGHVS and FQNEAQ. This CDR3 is CASRGTSSYEQYF. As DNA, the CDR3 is TGTGCTAGCAGAGGGACTAGTTCCTACGAGCAGTACTTC.

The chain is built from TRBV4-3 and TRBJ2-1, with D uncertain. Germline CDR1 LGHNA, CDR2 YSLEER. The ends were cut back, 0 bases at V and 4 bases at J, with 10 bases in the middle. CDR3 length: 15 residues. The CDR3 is CASSQDLGRYNEQFF. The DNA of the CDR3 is TGCGCCAGCAGCCAAGATCTTGGCAGATACAATGAGCAGTTCTTC.

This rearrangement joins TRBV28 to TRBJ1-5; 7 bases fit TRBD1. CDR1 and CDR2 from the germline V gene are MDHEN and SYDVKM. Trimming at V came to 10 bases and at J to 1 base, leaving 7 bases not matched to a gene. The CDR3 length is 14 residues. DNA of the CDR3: TGTGCCACTGACAGGGATGGGAGCAATCAGCCCCAGCATTTT. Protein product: CATDRDGSNQPQHF.

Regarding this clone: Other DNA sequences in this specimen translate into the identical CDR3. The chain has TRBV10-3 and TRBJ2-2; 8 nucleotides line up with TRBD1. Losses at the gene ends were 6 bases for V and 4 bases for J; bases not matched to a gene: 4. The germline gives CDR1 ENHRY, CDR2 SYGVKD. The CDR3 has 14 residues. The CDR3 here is CAISGTGPTGELFF. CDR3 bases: TGTGCCATCAGCGGGACAGGACCCACCGGGGAGCTGTTTTTT.

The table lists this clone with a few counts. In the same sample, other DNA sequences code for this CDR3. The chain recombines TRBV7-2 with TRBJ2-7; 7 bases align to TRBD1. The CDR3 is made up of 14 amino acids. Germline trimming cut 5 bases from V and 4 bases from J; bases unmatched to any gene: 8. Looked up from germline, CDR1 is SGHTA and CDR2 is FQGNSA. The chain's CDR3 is CASSPQGQSYEQYF. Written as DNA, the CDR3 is TGTGCCAGCAGCCCACAGGGACAGTCGTACGAGCAGTACTTC.

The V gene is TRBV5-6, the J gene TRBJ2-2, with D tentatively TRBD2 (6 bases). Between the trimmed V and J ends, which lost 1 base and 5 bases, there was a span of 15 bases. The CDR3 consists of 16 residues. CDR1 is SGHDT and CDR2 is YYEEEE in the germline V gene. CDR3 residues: CASSLPPTRRTGELFF. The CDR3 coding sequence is TGTGCCAGCAGCTTGCCCCCGACTAGGCGGACCGGGGAGCTGTTTTTT. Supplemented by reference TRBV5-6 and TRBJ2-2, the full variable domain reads DAGVTQSPTHLIKTRGQQVTLRCSPKSGHDTVSWYQQALGQGPQFIFQYYEEEERQRGNFPDRFSGHQFPNYSSELNVNALLLGDSALYLCASSLPPTRRTGELFFGEGSRLTVL.

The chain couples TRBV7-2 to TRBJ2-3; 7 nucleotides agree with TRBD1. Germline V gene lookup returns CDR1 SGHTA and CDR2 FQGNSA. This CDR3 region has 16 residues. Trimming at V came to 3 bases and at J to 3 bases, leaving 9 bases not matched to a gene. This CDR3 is CASSLTTGTGTDTQYF. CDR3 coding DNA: TGTGCCAGCAGCTTGACGACAGGGACGGGGACAGATACGCAGTATTTT.

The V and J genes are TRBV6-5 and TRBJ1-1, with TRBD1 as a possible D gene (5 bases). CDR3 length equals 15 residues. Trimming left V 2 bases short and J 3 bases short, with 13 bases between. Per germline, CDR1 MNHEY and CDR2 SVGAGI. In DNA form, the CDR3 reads TGTGCCAGCAGTTACACGGGGGGAAGGTACACTGAAGCTTTCTTT. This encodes CASSYTGGRYTEAFF.

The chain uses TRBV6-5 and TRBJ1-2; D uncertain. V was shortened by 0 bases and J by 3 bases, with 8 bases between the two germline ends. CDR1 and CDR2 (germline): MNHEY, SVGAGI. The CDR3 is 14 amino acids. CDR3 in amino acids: CASSYSTRDYGYTF. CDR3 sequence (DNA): TGTGCCAGCAGTTACTCTACCAGAGACTATGGCTACACCTTC.

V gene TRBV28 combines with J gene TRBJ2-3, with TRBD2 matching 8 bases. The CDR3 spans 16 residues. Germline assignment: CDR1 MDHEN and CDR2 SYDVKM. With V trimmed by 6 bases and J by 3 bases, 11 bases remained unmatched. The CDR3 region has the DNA TGTGCCAGCAGCTCTCTATTGGGCGGGAGGACAGATACGCAGTATTTT. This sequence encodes CASSSLLGGRTDTQYF.

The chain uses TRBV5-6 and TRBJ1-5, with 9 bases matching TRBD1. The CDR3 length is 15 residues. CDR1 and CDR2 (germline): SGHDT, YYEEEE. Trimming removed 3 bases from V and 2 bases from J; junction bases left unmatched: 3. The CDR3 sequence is CASSSRQGGNQPQHF. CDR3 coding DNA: TGTGCCAGCAGCTCCAGACAGGGGGGCAATCAGCCCCAGCATTTT. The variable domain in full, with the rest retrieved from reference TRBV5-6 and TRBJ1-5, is DAGVTQSPTHLIKTRGQQVTLRCSPKSGHDTVSWYQQALGQGPQFIFQYYEEEERQRGNFPDRFSGHQFPNYSSELNVNALLLGDSALYLCASSSRQGGNQPQHFGDGTRLSIL.

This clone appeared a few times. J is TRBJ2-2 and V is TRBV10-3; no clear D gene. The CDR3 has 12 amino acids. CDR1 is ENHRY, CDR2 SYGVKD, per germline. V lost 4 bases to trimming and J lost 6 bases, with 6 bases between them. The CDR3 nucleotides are TGTGCCATCAGTGGGGTGCCCGGGGAGCTGTTTTTT. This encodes CAISGVPGELFF.

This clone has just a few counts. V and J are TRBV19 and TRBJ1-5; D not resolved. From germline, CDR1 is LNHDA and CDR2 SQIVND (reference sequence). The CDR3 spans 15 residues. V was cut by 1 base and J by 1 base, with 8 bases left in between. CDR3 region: CASSIVEGSNQPQHF. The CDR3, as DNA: TGTGCCAGTAGTATAGTTGAAGGGAGCAATCAGCCCCAGCATTTT.

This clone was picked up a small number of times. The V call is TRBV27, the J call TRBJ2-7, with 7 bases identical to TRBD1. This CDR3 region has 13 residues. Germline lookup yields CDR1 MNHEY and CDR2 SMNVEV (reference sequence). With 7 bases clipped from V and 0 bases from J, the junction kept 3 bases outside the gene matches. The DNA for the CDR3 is TGTGCCAGCACGGGACAGCACTCCTACGAGCAGTACTTC. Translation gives CASTGQHSYEQYF.